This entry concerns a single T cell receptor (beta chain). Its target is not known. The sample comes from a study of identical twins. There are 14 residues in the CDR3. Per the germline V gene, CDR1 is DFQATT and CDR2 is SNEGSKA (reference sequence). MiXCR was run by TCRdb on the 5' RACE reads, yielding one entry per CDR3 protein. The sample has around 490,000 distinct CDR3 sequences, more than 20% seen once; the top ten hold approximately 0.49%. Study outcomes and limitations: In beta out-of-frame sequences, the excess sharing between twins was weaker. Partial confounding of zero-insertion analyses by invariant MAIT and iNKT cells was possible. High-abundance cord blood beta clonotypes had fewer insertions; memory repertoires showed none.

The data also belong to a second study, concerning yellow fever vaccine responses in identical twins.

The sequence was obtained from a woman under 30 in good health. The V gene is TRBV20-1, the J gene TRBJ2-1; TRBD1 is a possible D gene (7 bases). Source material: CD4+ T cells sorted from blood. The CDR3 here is CRVQGGSSYNEQFF. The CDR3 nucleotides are TGCAGAGTCCAGGGGGGAAGCTCCTACAATGAGCAGTTCTTC.